A single sample gave rise to the 5 T cell receptor beta chains below, sequenced in a study of blood T cell repertoires in COVID-19. TCRdb's copy holds only in-frame clones and misses some; the assay was immunoSEQ multiplex PCR. The data show approximately 50,000 clones, around nine tenths seen once. Sequenced material: peripheral blood. These receptor sequences come from a man older than 75 with active or convalescent COVID-19.

Here the CDR3 reads CASSRRFGTGGNEQFF. The CDR3 DNA follows: TGTGCCAGCAGTCGAAGATTCGGGACAGGGGGCAATGAGCAGTTCTTC. This chain links TRBV11-2 with TRBJ2-1; TRBD1 agrees at 11 bases. The J segment lost 6 bases and the V segment lost 6 bases, leaving 10 bases of the junction unmatched. This CDR3 spans 16 amino acids. Germline CDR1 reads SGHAT; CDR2 reads FQNNGV.

The CDR3 DNA follows: TGCGCCAGCAGCCAGGGAACAGCCCCCACAGATACGCAGTATTTT. Its protein product is CASSQGTAPTDTQYF. J is TRBJ2-3 and V is TRBV5-1; a weak D match, TRBD1 (5 bases). Germline CDR1 is SGHRS and CDR2 is YFSETQ. The CDR3 has 15 amino acids. V shed 4 bases and J shed 2 bases, with 14 bases lying between them.

This rearrangement joins TRBV7-8 to TRBJ2-2; the D gene is possibly TRBD2 (5 bases). CDR1 is SGHVS and CDR2 is FQNEAQ in the germline V gene. Trimming cost V 5 bases and J 6 bases, with 16 bases left between them. This CDR3 region has 15 residues. CDR3 nucleotides: TGTGCCAGCAGCCCCGTTAGCGCAGCCGCCGGGGAGCTGTTTTTT. Protein product: CASSPVSAAAGELFF.

This clone was observed a few times. The J gene is TRBJ2-3, the V gene TRBV7-9; the D gene is possibly TRBD1 (6 bases). The V gene lost 3 bases and the J gene lost 6 bases, with 13 bases spanning the gap. Per the germline V gene, CDR1 is SEHNR and CDR2 is FQNEAQ (reference sequence). The CDR3 spans 14 residues. The CDR3 region is CASSLGAIPDTQYF. The CDR3 coding sequence is TGTGCCAGCAGCTTGGGGGCCATCCCCGATACGCAGTATTTT.

V is TRBV19 and J is TRBJ2-1; D is unresolved. V was pared by 5 bases and J by 9 bases, with 11 bases between. CDR1 and CDR2 from the germline V gene are LNHDA and SQIVND (reference sequence). The CDR3 consists of 12 residues. CDR3 residues: CASSPSPGEQFF. As DNA, the CDR3 is TGTGCCAGTAGTCCCTCCCCGGGTGAGCAGTTCTTC.